The rows below give T cell receptor beta chains drawn from one sample of a study of cytomegalovirus exposure and HLA in healthy donors. The repertoire was sequenced with immunoSEQ multiplex PCR; TCRdb's copy has only in-frame clones and lacks some. There are about 270,000 clones in the sample; 72% occur only once, and over 2% lies in the top ten. Sequenced input: PBMCs. Receptors originate from a female donor in good health and CMV-seronegative. The CDR3 runs from the conserved cysteine through the conserved F or W. Each record gives: J gene, V gene, clone size, D gene, CDR3 DNA, CDR3 protein. The D gene is left open where the match is weak. The size entry is marked missing in some rows and otherwise reads once, few, many or a size class.

j_call: TRBJ1-5; v_call: TRBV6-6; clone_size: NA; d_call: NA; cdr3_nt: TGTGCCAGCAGTTACCCCGCAGGGTCCGCCCAGCATTTT; cdr3_aa: CASSYPAGSAQHF
j_call: TRBJ2-7; v_call: TRBV28; clone_size: NA; d_call: TRBD2; cdr3_nt: TGTGCCAGCAGACCGTCTCTAGCGGGAGTTGCGGAGCAGTACTTC; cdr3_aa: CASRPSLAGVAEQYF
j_call: TRBJ1-4; v_call: TRBV19; clone_size: NA; d_call: NA; cdr3_nt: TGTGCCAGTAGTGCTAAAGGACGGATAAGGCGGGAGGAAAAACTGTTTTTT; cdr3_aa: CASSAKGRIRREEKLFF
j_call: TRBJ2-7; v_call: TRBV4-1; clone_size: NA; d_call: TRBD2; cdr3_nt: TGCGCCAGCAGCCCCGGGGGACTAGCGGGTAACTACGAGCAGTACTTC; cdr3_aa: CASSPGGLAGNYEQYF
j_call: TRBJ2-7; v_call: TRBV2; clone_size: NA; d_call: TRBD2; cdr3_nt: TGTGCCAGCAACCGGGGGCGGGAGGTTCCCTACGAGCAGTACTTC; cdr3_aa: CASNRGREVPYEQYF
j_call: TRBJ2-3; v_call: TRBV9; clone_size: few; d_call: TRBD2; cdr3_nt: TGTGCCAGCAGCGCCGGGACTAGCGGATACACAGATACGCAGTATTTT; cdr3_aa: CASSAGTSGYTDTQYF
j_call: TRBJ2-3; v_call: TRBV10-3; clone_size: NA; d_call: TRBD2; cdr3_nt: TGTGCCATAAAAACCGGGACTAGCGGGAGTGACTCAGATACGCAGTATTTT; cdr3_aa: CAIKTGTSGSDSDTQYF
j_call: TRBJ2-7; v_call: TRBV30; clone_size: NA; d_call: NA; cdr3_nt: TGTGCCGGGAGTATAAGGGGGCGGGGGCGGGGGGCCTACGAGCAGTACTTC; cdr3_aa: CAGSIRGRGRGAYEQYF
j_call: TRBJ1-1; v_call: TRBV15; clone_size: few; d_call: NA; cdr3_nt: TGTGCCACCAGCAGAGAATCCCAGGTGAACACTGAAGCTTTCTTT; cdr3_aa: CATSRESQVNTEAFF
j_call: TRBJ2-6; v_call: TRBV2; clone_size: NA; d_call: NA; cdr3_nt: TGTGCCAGCAGGACTATAGGGAGTGGGGCCAACGTCCTGACTTTC; cdr3_aa: CASRTIGSGANVLTF
j_call: TRBJ2-2; v_call: TRBV6-5; clone_size: NA; d_call: TRBD2; cdr3_nt: TGTGCCAGCTCGCTAGCGGGGGAGAACACCGGGGAGCTGTTTTTT; cdr3_aa: CASSLAGENTGELFF
j_call: TRBJ1-5; v_call: TRBV7-9; clone_size: NA; d_call: NA; cdr3_nt: TGTGCCAGCAGCAACACGAATCAGCCCCAGCATTTT; cdr3_aa: CASSNTNQPQHF
j_call: TRBJ1-1; v_call: TRBV4-2; clone_size: NA; d_call: NA; cdr3_nt: TGTGCCAGCAGCCCCAGTGGGAACACTGAAGCTTTCTTT; cdr3_aa: CASSPSGNTEAFF
j_call: TRBJ1-5; v_call: TRBV10-1; clone_size: few; d_call: NA; cdr3_nt: TGCGCCAGCAGTCCAGGCGCCGCGGGGCCCCAGCATTTT; cdr3_aa: CASSPGAAGPQHF
j_call: TRBJ2-4; v_call: TRBV5-6; clone_size: NA; d_call: TRBD1; cdr3_nt: TGTGCCAGCAGCTTGGCCGGGACAGGGCCTATAAACATTCAGTACTTC; cdr3_aa: CASSLAGTGPINIQYF
j_call: TRBJ2-3; v_call: TRBV21-1; clone_size: NA; d_call: NA; cdr3_nt: TGTGCCACGCGGGACGGCACGACTAGCGGGACCGCAGATACGCAGTATTTT; cdr3_aa: CATRDGTTSGTADTQYF
j_call: TRBJ1-1; v_call: TRBV6-6; clone_size: NA; d_call: NA; cdr3_nt: TGTGCCAGCAGACCTAAAAACAGGGTCGGCACTGAAGCTTTCTTT; cdr3_aa: CASRPKNRVGTEAFF
j_call: TRBJ1-2; v_call: TRBV19; clone_size: NA; d_call: TRBD1; cdr3_nt: TGTGCCAGTAGTAACTACGGGACAGAAAGGCACTATGGCTACACCTTC; cdr3_aa: CASSNYGTERHYGYTF
j_call: TRBJ2-4; v_call: TRBV4-1; clone_size: NA; d_call: NA; cdr3_nt: TGCGCCAGCAGCCGGTTGGGACTAGCCAAAAACATTCAGTACTTC; cdr3_aa: CASSRLGLAKNIQYF
j_call: TRBJ2-2; v_call: TRBV5-1; clone_size: NA; d_call: NA; cdr3_nt: TGCGCCAGCAGCGCCCCCAGCGGGGAGCTGTTTTTT; cdr3_aa: CASSAPSGELFF
j_call: TRBJ2-1; v_call: TRBV5-4; clone_size: NA; d_call: TRBD2; cdr3_nt: TGTGCCAGCAGCACTGGACTAGCGGGGGATAAGTTCTTC; cdr3_aa: CASSTGLAGDKFF
j_call: TRBJ2-5; v_call: TRBV28; clone_size: NA; d_call: TRBD1; cdr3_nt: TGTGCCAGCAGTTTAGGACAGGGACGGCAGTACTTC; cdr3_aa: CASSLGQGRQYF
j_call: TRBJ2-7; v_call: TRBV7-9; clone_size: NA; d_call: NA; cdr3_nt: TGTGCCAGCAGCCCTCGGGACATACGCGAGCAGTACTTC; cdr3_aa: CASSPRDIREQYF
j_call: TRBJ2-3; v_call: TRBV30; clone_size: NA; d_call: NA; cdr3_nt: TGTGCCTGGAGTGGCGTGGGGACTAGCACAGATACGCAGTATTTT; cdr3_aa: CAWSGVGTSTDTQYF
j_call: TRBJ1-1; v_call: TRBV19; clone_size: once; d_call: TRBD1; cdr3_nt: TGTGCCAGTAACACACAGGGGGGCACTGAAGCTTTCTTT; cdr3_aa: CASNTQGGTEAFF
j_call: TRBJ1-1; v_call: TRBV7-9; clone_size: NA; d_call: NA; cdr3_nt: TGTGCCAGCAGCCACCCACAGGGATCGGGCACTGAAGCTTTCTTT; cdr3_aa: CASSHPQGSGTEAFF
j_call: TRBJ2-5; v_call: TRBV18; clone_size: NA; d_call: TRBD2; cdr3_nt: TGTGCCAGCTCACCCCCTAGCGGGGGAGGAGAGACCCAGTACTTC; cdr3_aa: CASSPPSGGGETQYF
j_call: TRBJ1-1; v_call: TRBV30; clone_size: NA; d_call: TRBD1; cdr3_nt: TGTGCCTGGAGTAATCAGGGGGTGAACACTGAAGCTTTCTTT; cdr3_aa: CAWSNQGVNTEAFF
j_call: TRBJ1-6; v_call: TRBV7-8; clone_size: NA; d_call: TRBD1; cdr3_nt: TGTGCCAGCAGCTTAGAGTACGGGGCAGGGGGCACACCCCTCCACTTT; cdr3_aa: CASSLEYGAGGTPLHF
j_call: TRBJ1-1; v_call: TRBV30; clone_size: once; d_call: NA; cdr3_nt: TGTGCCTGGTGGAGGGGGGGATCGGCTGAAGCTTTCTTT; cdr3_aa: CAWWRGGSAEAFF
j_call: TRBJ1-1; v_call: TRBV9; clone_size: NA; d_call: NA; cdr3_nt: TGTGCCAGCAGCACCCGGACACTGAACACTGAAGCTTTCTTT; cdr3_aa: CASSTRTLNTEAFF
j_call: TRBJ2-3; v_call: TRBV5-5; clone_size: NA; d_call: NA; cdr3_nt: TGTGCCAGCAGCTGGGGGGTGAACGGGGGCACAGATACGCAGTATTTT; cdr3_aa: CASSWGVNGGTDTQYF
j_call: TRBJ2-2; v_call: TRBV9; clone_size: NA; d_call: TRBD2; cdr3_nt: TGTGCCAGCAGCGTAGGGACTAGCCCCGGGGAGCTGTTTTTT; cdr3_aa: CASSVGTSPGELFF
j_call: TRBJ1-4; v_call: TRBV6-1; clone_size: NA; d_call: TRBD1; cdr3_nt: TGTGCCAGCACCAGGACAGGACGGGAAAAACTGTTTTTT; cdr3_aa: CASTRTGREKLFF
j_call: TRBJ2-3; v_call: TRBV10-3; clone_size: NA; d_call: TRBD2; cdr3_nt: TGTGCCATCACCCCAAGGGGGCTAGCGGGAGGCACAGATACGCAGTATTTT; cdr3_aa: CAITPRGLAGGTDTQYF
j_call: TRBJ1-1; v_call: TRBV6-4; clone_size: few; d_call: NA; cdr3_nt: TGTGCCAGCAGTGTAACAGGGCAGAACACTGAAGCTTTCTTT; cdr3_aa: CASSVTGQNTEAFF
j_call: TRBJ1-1; v_call: TRBV9; clone_size: NA; d_call: NA; cdr3_nt: TGTGCCAGCAGCGAGAGGTGGGGGGGCACTGAAGCTTTCTTT; cdr3_aa: CASSERWGGTEAFF
j_call: TRBJ2-2; v_call: TRBV7-9; clone_size: NA; d_call: NA; cdr3_nt: TGTGCCGGCAGCTCAAGGTCGGGTACGGGGAGCACCGGGGAGCTGTTTTTT; cdr3_aa: CAGSSRSGTGSTGELFF
j_call: TRBJ2-1; v_call: TRBV6-1; clone_size: NA; d_call: TRBD2; cdr3_nt: TGTGCCAGTACGCTAGCGGGAGGCAATGAGCAGTTCTTC; cdr3_aa: CASTLAGGNEQFF
j_call: TRBJ2-6; v_call: TRBV5-8; clone_size: NA; d_call: NA; cdr3_nt: TGTGCCAGCAGGGGCCGTATCTCTGGGGCCAACGTCCTGACTTTC; cdr3_aa: CASRGRISGANVLTF
j_call: TRBJ2-7; v_call: TRBV5-1; clone_size: NA; d_call: NA; cdr3_nt: TGCGCCAGCAAAGTCGGGAGCGTACCAAACGAGCAGTACTTC; cdr3_aa: CASKVGSVPNEQYF
j_call: TRBJ2-7; v_call: TRBV10-2; clone_size: NA; d_call: TRBD2; cdr3_nt: TGCGCCAGCAAACTAGCGGGAACCTACGAGCAGTACTTC; cdr3_aa: CASKLAGTYEQYF
j_call: TRBJ2-3; v_call: TRBV7-2; clone_size: NA; d_call: NA; cdr3_nt: TGTGCCAGCAGGTTGGCGGGGAGCACAGATACGCAGTATTTT; cdr3_aa: CASRLAGSTDTQYF
j_call: TRBJ1-6; v_call: TRBV27; clone_size: NA; d_call: NA; cdr3_nt: TGTGCCAGCAGTTTTCGCCGCGTCCCTAAACGGGGAGATAATTCACCCCTCCACTTT; cdr3_aa: CASSFRRVPKRGDNSPLHF
j_call: TRBJ1-3; v_call: TRBV7-9; clone_size: NA; d_call: NA; cdr3_nt: TGTGCCAGCAGCTTAGAGGGGAATCCTGGAAACACCATATATTTT; cdr3_aa: CASSLEGNPGNTIYF
j_call: TRBJ2-5; v_call: TRBV6-1; clone_size: NA; d_call: TRBD2; cdr3_nt: TGTGCCAGCAGACCGACTAGCTCACAAGAGACCCAGTACTTC; cdr3_aa: CASRPTSSQETQYF
j_call: TRBJ1-2; v_call: TRBV15; clone_size: NA; d_call: NA; cdr3_nt: TGTGCCACCAGCAGAGTTGCGTCAGGAATTAACTATGGCTACACCTTC; cdr3_aa: CATSRVASGINYGYTF
j_call: TRBJ2-3; v_call: TRBV5-4; clone_size: once; d_call: NA; cdr3_nt: TGTGCCAGCAGCTTCCAACAGGAGGGAGATACGCAGTATTTT; cdr3_aa: CASSFQQEGDTQYF
j_call: TRBJ1-1; v_call: TRBV4-1; clone_size: once; d_call: NA; cdr3_nt: TGCGCCAGCAGCCAAGAGGCAGTTTGGGCGTACACTGAAGCTTTCTTT; cdr3_aa: CASSQEAVWAYTEAFF
j_call: TRBJ2-3; v_call: TRBV18; clone_size: NA; d_call: NA; cdr3_nt: TGTGCCAGCTCACCTTTTACGGGGGACCTCACAGATACGCAGTATTTT; cdr3_aa: CASSPFTGDLTDTQYF
j_call: TRBJ2-7; v_call: TRBV2; clone_size: NA; d_call: TRBD2; cdr3_nt: TGTGCCAGCAATGGAGGACTAGCGGGGGGGAGGGATTACCACGAGCAGTACTTC; cdr3_aa: CASNGGLAGGRDYHEQYF
j_call: TRBJ1-1; v_call: TRBV11-3; clone_size: NA; d_call: NA; cdr3_nt: TGTGCCAGCAGCGGGGAGTTTACGGGCACTGAAGCTTTCTTT; cdr3_aa: CASSGEFTGTEAFF
j_call: TRBJ2-7; v_call: TRBV27; clone_size: few; d_call: NA; cdr3_nt: TGTGCCAGCAGTTCTCTTGGACACGGTTCCTACGAGCAGTACTTC; cdr3_aa: CASSSLGHGSYEQYF